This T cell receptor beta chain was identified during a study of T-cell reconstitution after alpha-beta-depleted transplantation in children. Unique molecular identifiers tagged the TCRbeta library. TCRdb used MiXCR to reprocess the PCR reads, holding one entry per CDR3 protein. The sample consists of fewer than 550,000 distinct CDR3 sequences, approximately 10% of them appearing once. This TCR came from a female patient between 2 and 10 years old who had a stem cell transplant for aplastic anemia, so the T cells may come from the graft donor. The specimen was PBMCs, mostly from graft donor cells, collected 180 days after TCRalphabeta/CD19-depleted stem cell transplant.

CDR3 in DNA: TGCGCCAGCAGCTTCCTTCTCAGGGTAACCGGGGAGCTGTTTTTT. Residues: CASSFLLRVTGELFF. This rearrangement joins TRBV5-1 to TRBJ2-2, with D possibly being TRBD1 (5 bases). V was shortened by 2 bases and J by 5 bases, with 13 bases between the two germline ends. The germline V gene has CDR1 SGHRS and CDR2 YFSETQ. The CDR3 contains 15 residues.